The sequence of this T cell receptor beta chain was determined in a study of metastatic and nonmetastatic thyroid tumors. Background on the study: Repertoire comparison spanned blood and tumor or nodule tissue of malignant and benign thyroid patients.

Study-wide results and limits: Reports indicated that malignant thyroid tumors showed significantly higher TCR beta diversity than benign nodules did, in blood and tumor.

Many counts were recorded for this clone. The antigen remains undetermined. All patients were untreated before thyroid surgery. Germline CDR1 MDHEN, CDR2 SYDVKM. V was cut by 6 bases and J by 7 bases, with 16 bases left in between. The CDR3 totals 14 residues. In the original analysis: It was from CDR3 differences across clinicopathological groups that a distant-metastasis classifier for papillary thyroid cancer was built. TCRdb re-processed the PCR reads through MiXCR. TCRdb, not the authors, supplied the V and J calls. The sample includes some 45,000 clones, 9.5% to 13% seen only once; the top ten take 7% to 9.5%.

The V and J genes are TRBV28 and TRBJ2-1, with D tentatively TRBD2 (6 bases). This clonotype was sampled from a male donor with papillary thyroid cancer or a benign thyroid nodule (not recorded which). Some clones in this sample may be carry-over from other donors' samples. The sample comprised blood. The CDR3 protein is CASSPFRGGNEQFF. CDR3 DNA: TGTGCCAGCAGCCCCTTTCGGGGAGGTAATGAGCAGTTCTTC.